Listed here are 25 T cell receptor beta chains from one sample, sequenced in a study of STAT3 mutations in large granular lymphocyte leukemia. Overall study findings and caveats: At least one immunodominant TCR beta clonotype appeared in every T-cell large granular lymphocyte leukemia patient.

Libraries were prepared by immunoSEQ multiplex PCR; TCRdb keeps only in-frame clonotypes and omits some of them. Among some 30,000 clones listed, about 80% were seen once. Their recognized antigens are unknown. The sample comprised peripheral blood mononuclear cells. The receptors here all came from a woman between 45 and 65 years old with T-cell large granular lymphocyte leukemia. Some clones in this sample may be carry-over from other donors' samples.

The chain combines TRBV30 with TRBJ2-5, with D tentatively TRBD1 or TRBD2 (5 bases each). CDR3 length equals 14 residues. V lost 0 bases, J lost 7 bases, and 15 bases lay in between. From germline, CDR1 is GTSNPN and CDR2 SVGIG (reference sequence). The CDR3 here is CAWSVPGTGGTQYF. The DNA for the CDR3 is TGTGCCTGGAGTGTACCCGGGACCGGTGGGACCCAGTACTTC. Based on the CDR3 plus reference TRBV30 and TRBJ2-5, the full variable domain is SQTIHQWPATLVQPVGSPLSLECTVEGTSNPNLYWYRQAAGRGLQLLFYSVGIGQISSEVPQNLSASRPQDRQFILSSKKLLLSDSGFYLCAWSVPGTGGTQYFGPGTRLLVL.

The rearrangement joins TRBV6-1 to TRBJ2-5, with D perhaps TRBD1 (5 bases). This CDR3 spans 14 amino acids. V was pared by 8 bases and J by 5 bases, with 18 bases between. Germline values: CDR1 MNHNS, CDR2 SASEGT. The CDR3 is CASSRTFGGETQYF. Written as DNA, the CDR3 is TGTGCCAGCTCCCGGACATTTGGTGGTGAGACCCAGTACTTC.

This rearrangement joins TRBV7-9 to TRBJ2-2; perhaps D is TRBD1 or TRBD2 (5 bases each). The CDR3 runs 18 residues. Germline CDR1 and CDR2: SEHNR and FQNEAQ (reference sequence). Between the trimmed V and J ends, which lost 5 bases and 5 bases, there was a span of 24 bases. CDR3 DNA: TGTGCCAGCAGCGGGGAGAGAGCCGGGACCCTGGGAACCGGGGAGCTGTTTTTT. It codes for CASSGERAGTLGTGELFF. Based on the CDR3 plus reference TRBV7-9 and TRBJ2-2, the full variable domain is DTGVSQNPRHKITKRGQNVTFRCDPISEHNRLYWYRQTLGQGPEFLTYFQNEAQLEKSRLLSDRFSAERPKGSFSTLEIQRTEQGDSAMYLCASSGERAGTLGTGELFFGEGSRLTVL.

This chain joins TRBV27 and TRBJ2-2; no reliable D call. The CDR3 is 14 residues long. Germline V gene lookup returns CDR1 MNHEY and CDR2 SMNVEV (reference sequence). Trimming took off 3 bases at V and 7 bases at J, with 12 bases between the two ends. CDR3 in DNA: TGTGCCAGCAGTTTGGGTACCCTGGGCGGGGAGCTGTTTTTT. It codes for CASSLGTLGGELFF.

The chain links TRBV28 to TRBJ1-2; tentatively, D is TRBD1 (5 bases). The germline CDR1 and CDR2 sequences are MDHEN and SYDVKM. Trimming stripped 1 base from V and 8 bases from J, with 8 bases between. CDR3 length: 12 amino acids. CDR3 amino acids: CASSLSRVGYTF. The CDR3, as DNA: TGTGCCAGCAGTTTATCCAGGGTCGGCTACACCTTC.

This chain uses TRBV2 with TRBJ2-7; no clear D. Germline V gene lookup returns CDR1 SNHLY and CDR2 FYNNEI. The CDR3 is 12 amino acids. V lost 6 bases, J lost 2 bases, and 8 bases lay in between. The CDR3 sequence is CASRAGPYEQYF. The DNA of the CDR3 is TGTGCCAGCAGGGCCGGGCCCTACGAGCAGTACTTC.

This clone was recorded a few times. V gene TRBV19 combines with J gene TRBJ2-4; TRBD2 might be the D (5 bases). Germline assignment: CDR1 LNHDA and CDR2 SQIVND (reference sequence). V was clipped by 5 bases and J by 6 bases, with 20 bases between them. The CDR3 loop spans 16 amino acids. CDR3: CASSAPVGKSGNIQYF. The DNA for the CDR3 is TGTGCCAGTAGTGCCCCTGTCGGGAAGTCGGGAAACATTCAGTACTTC.

V usage is TRBV7-9 and J usage is TRBJ1-2; possible D gene TRBD1, 6 bases. The V end lost 5 bases, the J end lost 0 bases, and 19 bases lay between the germline ends. Germline lookup yields CDR1 SEHNR and CDR2 FQNEAQ (reference sequence). This CDR3 has 17 amino acids. This CDR3 reads CASSPLRGTPTNYGYTF. CDR3 DNA sequence: TGTGCCAGCAGCCCCCTCCGTGGGACACCAACTAACTATGGCTACACCTTC.

The genes are TRBV15 and TRBJ1-2; maybe TRBD1 (5 bases). The V and J ends lost 0 bases and 8 bases respectively, with 10 bases between them. CDR1 is LNHNV, CDR2 YYDKDF, per germline (reference sequence). This CDR3 is built from 13 residues. The CDR3 sequence is CATSRDLGDGYTF. Written as DNA, the CDR3 is TGTGCCACCAGCAGAGATCTAGGGGACGGCTACACCTTC.

This chain joins TRBV7-9 and TRBJ2-3, with unresolved D. The CDR3 has 13 residues. V lost 5 bases and J lost 2, with 8 bases in between. Looked up from germline, CDR1 is SEHNR and CDR2 is FQNEAQ (reference sequence). Written as DNA, the CDR3 is TGTGCCAGCAGCGTCGCATCCACAGATACGCAGTATTTT. This gives the protein CASSVASTDTQYF.

The chain is built from TRBV6-6 and TRBJ2-1; D perhaps matches TRBD2 (6 bases). This CDR3 spans 15 amino acids. Per the germline V gene, CDR1 is MNHNY and CDR2 is SVGAGI (reference sequence). Deletions cut 11 bases from V and 5 bases from J, with 22 bases between. The CDR3: CASRGAPGYNNEQFF. For the CDR3, the DNA is TGTGCCTCCCGCGGGGCTCCCGGCTATAACAATGAGCAGTTCTTC.

The rearrangement links TRBV30 to TRBJ1-5, with D perhaps TRBD1 (5 bases). The CDR3 runs 13 residues. Per germline, CDR1 GTSNPN and CDR2 SVGIG (reference sequence). The ends were cut back, 0 bases at V and 3 bases at J, with 6 bases in the middle. CDR3 loop: CAWSVQDNQPQHF. In DNA form, the CDR3 reads TGTGCCTGGAGTGTACAGGACAATCAGCCCCAGCATTTT.

J is TRBJ2-2 and V is TRBV5-1; D gene ambiguous. The V and J ends lost 4 bases and 5 bases respectively, with 9 bases between them. The CDR3 totals 13 residues. Germline assignment: CDR1 SGHRS and CDR2 YFSETQ. The CDR3 coding sequence is TGCGCCAGCAGCCTAACCCGTACCGGGGAGCTGTTTTTT. Translating gives CASSLTRTGELFF.

The J gene is TRBJ1-5, the V gene TRBV6-6, with D perhaps matching TRBD1 (5 bases). CDR1 and CDR2 (germline): MNHNY, SVGAGI (reference sequence). This CDR3 is built from 14 residues. The V end lost 8 bases, the J end lost 0 bases, and 11 bases lay between the germline ends. CDR3: CASGRQNSNQPQHF. The CDR3 bases are TGTGCCAGCGGACGACAGAATAGCAATCAGCCCCAGCATTTT.

The chain joins TRBV27 to TRBJ1-5, with 7 bases fitting TRBD1. J was trimmed by 0 bases and V by 5 bases; bases with no gene match: 4. CDR1 is MNHEY, CDR2 SMNVEV, per germline (reference sequence). The CDR3 is made up of 15 amino acids. The CDR3 DNA reads as TGTGCCAGCAGTGCCTGGGACAGTAGCAATCAGCCCCAGCATTTT. Residues: CASSAWDSSNQPQHF.

The V call is TRBV28, the J call TRBJ2-2; 15 positions match TRBD2. The CDR3 has 17 amino acids. Trimming removed 3 bases from V and 7 bases from J; junction bases left unmatched: 6. CDR1 is MDHEN and CDR2 is SYDVKM in the germline V gene. The CDR3 is CASSFGTSGRIIGELFF. The CDR3, as DNA: TGTGCCAGCAGTTTCGGGACTAGCGGGAGGATAATCGGGGAGCTGTTTTTT.

DNA for the CDR3: TGTGCCAGCAGCCAAGAAGGGACGGTGAACACTGAAGCTTTCTTT. Amino acids: CASSQEGTVNTEAFF. This chain uses TRBV4-2 with TRBJ1-1; perhaps TRBD1 as D (5 bases). Trimming left V 0 bases short and J 0 bases short, with 8 bases between. Germline assignment: CDR1 LGHNA and CDR2 YNFKEQ. The CDR3 runs to 15 residues.

The V gene is TRBV11-2, the J gene TRBJ2-7; the D is unclear. In germline, CDR1 is SGHAT, CDR2 FQNNGV. V lost 10 bases to trimming and J lost 3 bases, with 19 bases between them. The length of the CDR3 is 14 residues. The CDR3 sequence is CATSGSAVGYEQYF. The CDR3 bases are TGTGCCACCTCCGGCTCGGCGGTCGGCTACGAGCAGTACTTC.

This chain links TRBV7-9 with TRBJ2-5; D possibly corresponds to TRBD1 (5 bases). This CDR3 contains 14 residues. V was clipped by 3 bases and J by 3 bases, with 11 bases between them. Germline V gives CDR1 SEHNR, CDR2 FQNEAQ (reference sequence). For the CDR3, the DNA is TGTGCCAGCAGCTTTCCCCAGGGTAAAGAGACCCAGTACTTC. Its protein is CASSFPQGKETQYF.

The rearrangement uses TRBV5-1 and TRBJ2-3, with D possibly called TRBD1 or TRBD2 (5 bases each). Trimming shortened V by 0 bases and J by 6 bases, and 14 bases separated the two germline ends. The length of the CDR3 is 15 residues. Per the germline V gene, CDR1 is SGHRS and CDR2 is YFSETQ. The CDR3 reads CASSLVASPGDTQYF. CDR3 sequence (DNA): TGCGCCAGCAGCTTGGTGGCTAGCCCAGGGGATACGCAGTATTTT.

J is TRBJ1-1 and V is TRBV7-9, with TRBD1 matching 7 bases. The germline V gene encodes CDR1 SEHNR and CDR2 FQNEAQ (reference sequence). V lost 1 base to trimming and J lost 2 bases; unmatched junction nucleotides: 7. The CDR3 extends over 16 amino acids. CDR3 amino acids: CASSLGEGAANTEAFF. DNA of the CDR3: TGTGCCAGCAGCTTAGGGGAGGGGGCCGCTAACACTGAAGCTTTCTTT.

This chain links TRBV5-4 with TRBJ2-5; D may match TRBD1 or TRBD2 (5 bases each). Germline V CDR1 and CDR2: SGHNT, YYREEE (reference sequence). V lost 1 base, J lost 4 bases, and 11 bases lay in between. This CDR3 has 14 amino acids. The CDR3 sequence: CASSLKAGGETQYF. CDR3 DNA sequence: TGTGCCAGCAGCTTGAAGGCTGGGGGAGAGACCCAGTACTTC.

This clone was seen only a few times. The chain employs TRBV30 and TRBJ1-1; 9 bases map to TRBD1. The germline CDR1 and CDR2 sequences are GTSNPN and SVGIG (reference sequence). The trim removed 7 bases at V and 4 bases at J, leaving 7 bases unmatched. The CDR3 length is 13 residues. The CDR3, as DNA: TGTGCCTTAACGACAGGGGGTACCACTGAAGCTTTCTTT. Protein: CALTTGGTTEAFF.

The rearrangement uses TRBV12-5 and TRBJ1-2, with a possible D match to TRBD1 (5 bases). CDR1 is LGHNT, CDR2 FRNRAP, per germline. V gave up 2 bases and J gave up 8 bases, with 12 bases separating them. The CDR3 length is 13 residues. The CDR3: CASGLSRDMGYTF. The CDR3 DNA sequence: TGTGCTAGTGGTTTGAGCAGGGATATGGGCTACACCTTC.

This chain links TRBV5-4 with TRBJ2-5, with D perhaps TRBD1 (6 bases). CDR1 SGHNT and CDR2 YYREEE come from the germline V gene (reference sequence). Trimming removed 0 bases from V and 2 bases from J, with 8 bases in between. The CDR3 length is 14 residues. This CDR3 is CASSLGTAQETQYF. CDR3 DNA: TGTGCCAGCAGCTTGGGGACAGCACAAGAGACCCAGTACTTC.